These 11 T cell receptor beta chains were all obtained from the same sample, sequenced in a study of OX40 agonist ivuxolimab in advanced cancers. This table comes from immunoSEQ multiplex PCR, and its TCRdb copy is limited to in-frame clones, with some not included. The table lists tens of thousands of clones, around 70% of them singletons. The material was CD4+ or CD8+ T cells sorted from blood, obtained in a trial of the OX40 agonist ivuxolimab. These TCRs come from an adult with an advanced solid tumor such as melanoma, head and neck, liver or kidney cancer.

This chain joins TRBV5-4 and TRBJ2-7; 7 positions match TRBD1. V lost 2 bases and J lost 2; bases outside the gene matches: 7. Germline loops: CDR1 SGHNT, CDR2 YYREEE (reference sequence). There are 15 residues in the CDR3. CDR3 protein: CASSFRQGRTYEQYF. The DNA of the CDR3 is TGTGCCAGCAGCTTTCGACAGGGTCGGACCTACGAGCAGTACTTC.

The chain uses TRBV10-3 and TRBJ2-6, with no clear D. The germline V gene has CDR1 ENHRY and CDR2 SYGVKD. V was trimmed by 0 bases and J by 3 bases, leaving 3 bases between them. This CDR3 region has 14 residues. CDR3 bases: TGTGCCATCAGTGAGTCTGGTGGGGCCAACGTCCTGACTTTC. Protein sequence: CAISESGGANVLTF.

The CDR3 coding sequence is TGTGCCAGCAGCGTAGGGGGACAGGGCAACTCTGGAAACACCATATATTTT. This sequence encodes CASSVGGQGNSGNTIYF. J is TRBJ1-3 and V is TRBV9; 9 bases align to TRBD1. Per germline, CDR1 SGDLS and CDR2 YYNGEE. The CDR3 spans 17 residues. Trimming took 0 bases from V and 0 from J; bases not matched to a gene: 4.

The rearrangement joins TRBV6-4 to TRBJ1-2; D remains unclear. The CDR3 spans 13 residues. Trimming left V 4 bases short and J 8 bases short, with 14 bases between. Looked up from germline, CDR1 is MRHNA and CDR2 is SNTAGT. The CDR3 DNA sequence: TGTGCCAGCAGTGTCTCGGGCCTAGGGGGCTACACCTTC. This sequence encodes CASSVSGLGGYTF.

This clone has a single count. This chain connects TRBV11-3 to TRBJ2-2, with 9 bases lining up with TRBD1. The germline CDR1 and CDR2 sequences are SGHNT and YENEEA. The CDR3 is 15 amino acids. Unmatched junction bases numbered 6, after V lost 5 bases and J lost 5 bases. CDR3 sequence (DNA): TGTGCCAGCAGCCCGGGACAGGGTTGGACCGGGGAGCTGTTTTTT. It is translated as CASSPGQGWTGELFF.

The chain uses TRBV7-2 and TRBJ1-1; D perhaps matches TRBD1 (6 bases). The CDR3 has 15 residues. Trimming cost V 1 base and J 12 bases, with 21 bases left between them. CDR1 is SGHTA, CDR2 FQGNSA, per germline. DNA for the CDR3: TGTGCCAGCAGCTTAGATTTCGGTTCGGCAGGGGTAACTTTCTTT. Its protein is CASSLDFGSAGVTFF.

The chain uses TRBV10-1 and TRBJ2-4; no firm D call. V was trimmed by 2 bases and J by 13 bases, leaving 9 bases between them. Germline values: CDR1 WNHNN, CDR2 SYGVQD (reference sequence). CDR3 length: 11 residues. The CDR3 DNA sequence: TGCGCCAGCAGTGAGGGGTCGTGGCAGTACTTC. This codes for CASSEGSWQYF.

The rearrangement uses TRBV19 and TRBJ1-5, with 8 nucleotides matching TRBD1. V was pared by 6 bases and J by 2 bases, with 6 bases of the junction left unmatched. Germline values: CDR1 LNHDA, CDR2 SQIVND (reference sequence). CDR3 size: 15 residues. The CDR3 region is CASSPPGGGNQPQHF. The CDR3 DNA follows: TGTGCCAGTAGCCCCCCAGGGGGCGGCAATCAGCCCCAGCATTTT.

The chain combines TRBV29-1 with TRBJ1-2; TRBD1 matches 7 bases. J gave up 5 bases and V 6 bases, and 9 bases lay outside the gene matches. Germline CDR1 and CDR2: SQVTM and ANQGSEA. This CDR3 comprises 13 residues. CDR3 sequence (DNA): TGCAGCGTCCTCGTTCTGACAGGGTATGGCTACACCTTC. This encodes CSVLVLTGYGYTF.

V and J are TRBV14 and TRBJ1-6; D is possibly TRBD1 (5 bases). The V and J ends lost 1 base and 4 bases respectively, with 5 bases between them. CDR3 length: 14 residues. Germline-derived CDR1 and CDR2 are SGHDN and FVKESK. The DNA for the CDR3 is TGTGCCAGCAGCCAAGGACAGTATAATTCACCCCTCCACTTT. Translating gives CASSQGQYNSPLHF.

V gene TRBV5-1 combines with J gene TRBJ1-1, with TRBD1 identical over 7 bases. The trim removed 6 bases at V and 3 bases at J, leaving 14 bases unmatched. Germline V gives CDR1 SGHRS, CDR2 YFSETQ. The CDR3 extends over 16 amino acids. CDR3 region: CASNPRFTGDDTEAFF. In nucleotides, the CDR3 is TGCGCCAGCAACCCTCGTTTTACAGGGGACGACACTGAAGCTTTCTTT.